Listed here are 21 T cell receptor beta chains from one sample, sequenced in a study of T cell responses to AZD1222 COVID-19 vaccine. Produced via immunoSEQ multiplex PCR; TCRdb's table is partial and in-frame only. The top ten clones hold 4.4% of a sample with 95,000 to 150,000 clones, approximately 90% of them seen once. The material sequenced was peripheral blood, taken on day 0 of AZD1222 vaccination. These receptor sequences come from an adult in good health.

The V and J genes are TRBV28 and TRBJ2-7; a weak D match, TRBD1 (6 bases). The V end was cut by 4 bases, the J end by 3 bases, with 13 bases between. Germline values: CDR1 MDHEN, CDR2 SYDVKM. This CDR3 is 14 amino acids long. DNA for the CDR3: TGTGCCAGCAGTTCCTACAGGGCGGGCTACGAGCAGTACTTC. Protein product: CASSSYRAGYEQYF. Together with reference TRBV28 and TRBJ2-7, the CDR3 gives the full variable domain: DVKVTQSSRYLVKRTGEKVFLECVQDMDHENMFWYRQDPGLGLRLIYFSYDVKMKEKGDIPEGYSVSREKKERFSLILESASTNQTSMYLCASSSYRAGYEQYFGPGTRLTVT.

This clone was recorded a few times. V gene TRBV7-2 combines with J gene TRBJ2-3, with 7 bases that match TRBD2. This CDR3 has 14 residues. The V gene end was trimmed by 3 bases and the J gene end by 1 base; junction bases not matched to a gene: 1. The germline V gene has CDR1 SGHTA and CDR2 FQGNSA. In DNA, the CDR3 is TGTGCCAGCAGCTTCCGGGGGGGCACAGATACGCAGTATTTT. Translating it yields CASSFRGGTDTQYF.

This chain links TRBV15 with TRBJ1-1; D is perhaps TRBD1 (5 bases). The germline CDR1 and CDR2 sequences are LNHNV and YYDKDF (reference sequence). This CDR3 region has 13 residues. V dropped 1 base and J dropped 4 bases, with 7 bases sitting between them. The CDR3 DNA is TGTGCCACCAGCAGAGTTGGGGGCACTGAAGCTTTCTTT. This translates into CATSRVGGTEAFF. Full variable domain (outside the CDR3, taken from reference TRBV15 and TRBJ1-1): DAMVIQNPRYQVTQFGKPVTLSCSQTLNHNVMYWYQQKSSQAPKLLFHYYDKDFNNEADTPDNFQSRRPNTSFCFLDIRSPGLGDTAMYLCATSRVGGTEAFFGQGTRLTVV.

The chain uses TRBV30 and TRBJ1-1; D is uncertain. The CDR3 runs 12 residues. V lost 5 bases and J 0 bases, leaving 7 bases between the germline ends. Germline V lookup: CDR1 GTSNPN, CDR2 SVGIG (reference sequence). The CDR3 loop reads CAWGRLNTEAFF. CDR3 DNA: TGTGCCTGGGGACGGTTGAACACTGAAGCTTTCTTT.

This clone came up once. CDR3 sequence: CASSRNPGQGAIVGGYTF. DNA for the CDR3: TGTGCCAGCAGCCGAAATCCGGGACAGGGGGCCATTGTTGGCGGCTACACCTTC. The rearrangement links TRBV6-6 to TRBJ1-2; 12 bases map to TRBD1. V was pared by 6 bases and J by 8 bases, with 19 bases of the junction left unmatched. The CDR3 sequence is 18 residues long. Germline loops: CDR1 MNHNY, CDR2 SVGAGI (reference sequence).

The V gene is TRBV5-1, the J gene TRBJ1-4; D is undetermined. CDR1 is SGHRS, CDR2 YFSETQ, per germline. The V and J ends lost 4 bases and 2 bases respectively, with 9 bases between them. The CDR3 contains 14 residues. Here the CDR3 reads CASSLDGTNEKLFF. The CDR3 DNA follows: TGCGCCAGCAGCCTGGACGGTACTAATGAAAAACTGTTTTTT. Complete variable domain (other parts from reference TRBV5-1 and TRBJ1-4): KAGVTQTPRYLIKTRGQQVTLSCSPISGHRSVSWYQQTPGQGLQFLFEYFSETQRNKGNFPGRFSGRQFSNSRSEMNVSTLELGDSALYLCASSLDGTNEKLFFGSGTQLSVL.

This clone has only a few counts. This chain joins TRBV4-1 and TRBJ2-3; 8 bases line up with TRBD1. Trimming took 2 bases from V and 6 from J; bases not matched to a gene: 13. Per germline, CDR1 MGHRA and CDR2 YSYEKL. The CDR3 spans 17 residues. The CDR3 coding sequence is TGCGCCAGCAGCCAAAGCCCCACCGGACAGGGAATGGATACGCAGTATTTT. Protein sequence: CASSQSPTGQGMDTQYF.

The chain uses TRBV6-2 or TRBV6-3 and TRBJ1-5, with TRBD1 matching over 8 bases. The germline V gene encodes CDR1 MNHEY and CDR2 SVGEGT. This CDR3 has 16 residues. The junction had 10 bases not matched to a gene; V was cut back by 4 bases and J by 5 bases. The CDR3 loop is CASSSDQGQGDQPQHF. As DNA, the CDR3 is TGTGCCAGCAGTTCCGACCAAGGACAGGGAGATCAGCCCCAGCATTTT.

This clone came up a few times. The chain has TRBV2 and TRBJ2-2, with 8 bases aligning to TRBD1. Looked up from germline, CDR1 is SNHLY and CDR2 is FYNNEI. The CDR3 is 17 residues long. V shed 5 bases and J 3 bases; nucleotides not matched to a gene: 11. The CDR3 protein is CASSPSRGRPHTGELFF. The CDR3 DNA reads as TGTGCCAGCAGTCCAAGCAGGGGGCGACCTCACACCGGGGAGCTGTTTTTT.

This chain uses TRBV5-4 with TRBJ1-4; D is uncertain. CDR3 size: 13 residues. Trimming left V 3 bases short and J 7 bases short, with 10 bases between. Germline V lookup: CDR1 SGHNT, CDR2 YYREEE (reference sequence). The CDR3 DNA reads TGTGCCAGCAGCTCGATGGGAATTGAAAAACTGTTTTTT. As protein: CASSSMGIEKLFF.

The chain links TRBV28 to TRBJ1-6, with 11 bases lining up with TRBD1. With 6 bases clipped from V and 10 bases from J, the junction kept 8 bases outside the gene matches. Germline CDR1 reads MDHEN; CDR2 reads SYDVKM. This CDR3 region has 15 residues. CDR3 DNA sequence: TGTGCCAGCAGCGGACAGGGGGCGAGGCGCTCACCCCTCCACTTT. Its protein is CASSGQGARRSPLHF. Complete variable domain (other parts from reference TRBV28 and TRBJ1-6): DVKVTQSSRYLVKRTGEKVFLECVQDMDHENMFWYRQDPGLGLRLIYFSYDVKMKEKGDIPEGYSVSREKKERFSLILESASTNQTSMYLCASSGQGARRSPLHFGNGTRLTVT.

In nucleotides, the CDR3 is TGTGCCAGCATTCCGGCTCGCACAGATACGCAGTATTTT. Its protein product is CASIPARTDTQYF. This chain joins TRBV6-5 and TRBJ2-3, with D hard to call. The CDR3 runs to 13 residues. The V end was cut by 7 bases, the J end by 1 base, with 9 bases between. Germline CDR1 reads MNHEY; CDR2 reads SVGAGI.

The CDR3 loop reads CASSPGQLYSNQPQHF. CDR3 nucleotides: TGTGCCAGCAGCCCCGGACAGCTGTATAGCAATCAGCCCCAGCATTTT. This chain links TRBV27 with TRBJ1-5, with a weak D call TRBD1 (6 bases). V shed 6 bases and J shed 0 bases, with 15 bases lying between them. The germline V gene has CDR1 MNHEY and CDR2 SMNVEV (reference sequence). CDR3 size: 16 residues.

The chain has TRBV28 and TRBJ1-6; no clear D. The CDR3 has 15 amino acids. The germline gives CDR1 MDHEN, CDR2 SYDVKM. V lost 3 bases, J lost 10 bases, and 16 bases lay in between. CDR3 region: CASSFGDRSGSPLHF. The CDR3 region has the DNA TGTGCCAGCAGTTTTGGGGATAGAAGCGGATCACCCCTCCACTTT.

The chain uses TRBV6-6 and TRBJ1-4; D is perhaps TRBD1 (5 bases). The germline V gene has CDR1 MNHNY and CDR2 SVGAGI (reference sequence). V dropped 6 bases and J dropped 7 bases, with 15 bases sitting between them. The CDR3 runs 14 residues. The CDR3 bases are TGTGCCAGCAGCTCAGGGTCTATCGGTGAAAAACTGTTTTTT. This gives the protein CASSSGSIGEKLFF.

This chain links TRBV5-1 with TRBJ1-2; possibly TRBD1 for D (5 bases). Germline-derived CDR1 and CDR2 are SGHRS and YFSETQ. The CDR3 has 13 amino acids. V was shortened by 4 bases and J by 6 bases, with 13 bases between the two germline ends. In DNA, the CDR3 is TGCGCCAGCAGCCCCGGGGGGAACGATGGCTACACCTTC. Protein: CASSPGGNDGYTF.

This chain joins TRBV7-2 and TRBJ2-2, with TRBD1 as a possible D gene (5 bases). The CDR3 covers 14 residues. The germline V gene has CDR1 SGHTA and CDR2 FQGNSA. V was shortened by 5 bases and J by 2 bases, with 9 bases between the two germline ends. CDR3 sequence: CASSTDRNTGELFF. DNA of the CDR3: TGTGCCAGCAGCACCGACAGAAACACCGGGGAGCTGTTTTTT.

The CDR3 sequence is CASSPSPPGNTIYF. For the CDR3, the DNA is TGTGCCAGCAGCCCCAGCCCTCCTGGAAACACCATATATTTT. V and J are TRBV9 and TRBJ1-3, with D hard to call. The germline V gene has CDR1 SGDLS and CDR2 YYNGEE. This CDR3 region has 14 residues. The V end lost 4 bases, the J end lost 2 bases, and 10 bases lay between the germline ends.

The chain uses TRBV19 and TRBJ2-5; D is perhaps TRBD1 or TRBD2 (5 bases each). V lost 4 bases and J 1 base, leaving 10 bases between the germline ends. The CDR3 runs to 14 residues. Germline V gene lookup returns CDR1 LNHDA and CDR2 SQIVND (reference sequence). The CDR3 coding sequence is TGTGCCAGTAGTACTACAGGAGGCCAAGAGACCCAGTACTTC. Translating gives CASSTTGGQETQYF.

About this clone: The sample holds other DNA sequences that translate to the same CDR3. Written as DNA, the CDR3 is TGTGCCAGCAGCGTAGGGCAGGGGGGACAGCCCCAGCATTTT. Protein product: CASSVGQGGQPQHF. This sequence joins TRBV9 and TRBJ1-5; 7 bases match TRBD1. Germline V lookup: CDR1 SGDLS, CDR2 YYNGEE. This CDR3 region has 14 residues. The junction had 4 bases not matched to a gene; V was cut back by 0 bases and J by 7 bases.

This clone was recorded once. J is TRBJ2-2 and V is TRBV4-1; the D is unclear. V lost 3 bases and J 0 bases, leaving 17 bases between the germline ends. The length of the CDR3 is 18 residues. Germline values: CDR1 MGHRA, CDR2 YSYEKL. The CDR3 coding sequence is TGCGCCAGCAGCCACGGATCGGTACGGACCACGAACACCGGGGAGCTGTTTTTT. Encoded protein: CASSHGSVRTTNTGELFF.